A single sample is the source of the 17 T cell receptor beta chains below, sequenced in a study of T cell repertoires in cytomegalovirus infection. These receptors have no known antigen. Each CDR3 protein is one row after TCRdb ran MiXCR on the reads. This table holds 900,000 to 950,000 distinct CDR3 sequences, approximately 31% found once. The source was cultured CD8+ T cells from PBMCs, collected from culture after CMV antigen stimulation. The receptors shown here come from a human donor in good health (CMV status not recorded). Some clones in this sample may be carry-over from other donors' samples.

The sample holds one count of this clonotype. The V and J genes are TRBV19 and TRBJ1-4, with 8 bases lining up with TRBD1. The V and J ends lost 5 bases and 4 bases, in that order; junction bases with no gene match: 12. This CDR3 has 17 residues. Germline CDR1 LNHDA, CDR2 SQIVND (reference sequence). CDR3: CASSPRSQGAYNEKLFF. CDR3 coding DNA: TGTGCCAGTAGTCCCCGCTCCCAGGGGGCTTATAATGAAAAACTGTTTTTT.

V gene TRBV11-3 combines with J gene TRBJ1-2; possible D gene TRBD1, 5 bases. This CDR3 has 19 amino acids. The V and J ends lost 0 bases and 5 bases respectively, with 25 bases between them. The germline V gene has CDR1 SGHNT and CDR2 YENEEA. DNA for the CDR3: TGTGCCAGCAGCTTAGAATCCCCCTCCGGACCTCGGGGCCCTTATGGCTACACCTTC. Protein sequence: CASSLESPSGPRGPYGYTF.

The V gene is TRBV6-8, the J gene TRBJ1-2; D ambiguous. This CDR3 has 13 residues. The V end lost 0 bases, the J end lost 4 bases, and 6 bases lay between the germline ends. Germline V lookup: CDR1 MNHGY, CDR2 SAAAGT. CDR3 nucleotides: TGTGCCAGCAGTTACTCTCACAGCTATGGCTACACCTTC. This encodes CASSYSHSYGYTF.

This chain links TRBV12-3 or TRBV12-4 with TRBJ1-6, with D perhaps TRBD1 (5 bases). The CDR3 runs to 14 residues. The V end was cut by 6 bases, the J end by 3 bases, with 9 bases between. This CDR3 reads CASSRGVYNSPLHF. CDR3 bases: TGTGCCAGCAGCCGGGGGGTCTATAATTCACCCCTCCACTTT.

This clonotype has a single count. The chain combines TRBV19 with TRBJ2-2, with D possibly TRBD1 on 6 matching bases. Germline-derived CDR1 and CDR2 are LNHDA and SQIVND (reference sequence). V dropped 3 bases and J dropped 3 bases, with 8 bases sitting between them. The CDR3 has 14 amino acids. CDR3 sequence (DNA): TGTGCCAGTAGTATGACAGGCTACACCGGGGAGCTGTTTTTT. Protein product: CASSMTGYTGELFF.

This clonotype was recorded a few times. V and J are TRBV7-8 and TRBJ2-1; possible D gene TRBD1, 6 bases. The germline V gene encodes CDR1 SGHVS and CDR2 FQNEAQ. V lost 8 bases, J lost 8 bases, and 13 bases lay in between. The length of the CDR3 is 12 residues. CDR3 protein: CASGRGGDEQFF. The CDR3 nucleotides are TGTGCCAGCGGCAGGGGTGGGGATGAGCAGTTCTTC.

CDR3 loop: CASSPPPPWTAPSTDTQYF. The CDR3 bases are TGTGCCAGCAGCCCGCCTCCGCCCTGGACGGCACCGAGCACAGATACGCAGTATTTT. The chain couples TRBV7-6 to TRBJ2-3; no clear D. CDR1 and CDR2 from the germline V gene are SGHVS and FNYEAQ. Trimming shortened V by 5 bases and J by 0 bases, and 24 bases separated the two germline ends. The CDR3 runs 19 residues.

The chain links TRBV7-2 to TRBJ1-5; D is perhaps TRBD1 (5 bases). The CDR3 runs 17 residues. Per germline, CDR1 SGHTA and CDR2 FQGNSA. V lost 4 bases, J lost 4 bases, and 20 bases lay in between. CDR3 protein: CASSSNEGYKSNQPQHF. As DNA, the CDR3 is TGTGCCAGCAGCTCCAACGAGGGGTACAAATCGAATCAGCCCCAGCATTTT.

V and J are TRBV5-6 and TRBJ2-7; D unclear. Germline loops: CDR1 SGHDT, CDR2 YYEEEE. The CDR3 spans 14 residues. V was clipped by 0 bases and J by 3 bases, with 10 bases between them. The CDR3 is CASSLAAAYYEQYF. The CDR3 coding sequence is TGTGCCAGCAGCTTGGCGGCAGCCTACTACGAGCAGTACTTC. The variable domain in full, completed from reference TRBV5-6 and TRBJ2-7, reads DAGVTQSPTHLIKTRGQQVTLRCSPKSGHDTVSWYQQALGQGPQFIFQYYEEEERQRGNFPDRFSGHQFPNYSSELNVNALLLGDSALYLCASSLAAAYYEQYFGPGTRLTVT.

This clonotype came up a few times. V is TRBV7-9 and J is TRBJ1-1, with a tentative D call TRBD1 (5 bases). The CDR3 spans 16 residues. Germline-derived CDR1 and CDR2 are SEHNR and FQNEAQ (reference sequence). The V end lost 1 base, the J end lost 4 bases, and 16 bases lay between the germline ends. Here the CDR3 DNA reads TGTGCCAGCAGCTTAGGCCGGGTCGGGGGGACCACTGAAGCTTTCTTT. Residues: CASSLGRVGGTTEAFF.

This clonotype has a count of ten or more. The CDR3 loop is CASTYLRSEQYF. CDR3 bases: TGTGCCAGCACCTATTTAAGGAGCGAGCAGTACTTC. V and J are TRBV7-2 and TRBJ2-7; D ambiguous. The CDR3 extends over 12 amino acids. The ends were cut back, 7 bases at V and 6 bases at J, with 13 bases in the middle. Germline CDR1 is SGHTA and CDR2 is FQGNSA. The complete variable domain, with remaining parts taken from reference TRBV7-2 and TRBJ2-7, reads GAGVSQSPSNKVTEKGKDVELRCDPISGHTALYWYRQSLGQGLEFLIYFQGNSAPDKSGLPSDRFSAERTGGSVSTLTIQRTQQEDSAVYLCASTYLRSEQYFGPGTRLTVT.

The chain recombines TRBV15 with TRBJ2-2; D uncertain. The CDR3 spans 16 residues. V lost 0 bases, J lost 0 bases, and 8 bases lay in between. Germline V gives CDR1 LNHNV, CDR2 YYDKDF (reference sequence). CDR3 in DNA: TGTGCCACCAGCAGAGAGGGCTTCACGAACACCGGGGAGCTGTTTTTT. Residues: CATSREGFTNTGELFF. Using reference TRBV15 and TRBJ2-2 for the parts outside the CDR3, the full variable domain is DAMVIQNPRYQVTQFGKPVTLSCSQTLNHNVMYWYQQKSSQAPKLLFHYYDKDFNNEADTPDNFQSRRPNTSFCFLDIRSPGLGDTAMYLCATSREGFTNTGELFFGEGSRLTVL.

This clonotype was found a few times. The rearrangement joins TRBV12-3 or TRBV12-4 to TRBJ2-1; D is possibly TRBD2 (5 bases). Trimming stripped 4 bases from V and 3 bases from J, with 16 bases between. This CDR3 spans 16 amino acids. Written as DNA, the CDR3 is TGTGCCAGCAGTTCTACCCGGCGAGGGTTCTACAATGAGCAGTTCTTC. This sequence encodes CASSSTRRGFYNEQFF.

This chain connects TRBV12-3 or TRBV12-4 to TRBJ2-2, with 12 bases aligning to TRBD2. Trimming took 6 bases from V and 1 from J; bases not matched to a gene: 3. The CDR3 loop spans 16 amino acids. The CDR3: CASRPGLAGNTGELFF. The CDR3 DNA reads TGTGCCAGCAGACCGGGACTAGCGGGGAACACCGGGGAGCTGTTTTTT.

This clonotype has a handful of counts. The chain joins TRBV7-6 to TRBJ2-5; 7 bases map to TRBD2. Germline loops: CDR1 SGHVS, CDR2 FNYEAQ. Losses at the gene ends were 5 bases for V and 3 bases for J; bases not matched to a gene: 9. This CDR3 has 15 residues. In DNA form, the CDR3 reads TGTGCCAGCAGCCCCTTAGGGAGGGAAAAAGAGACCCAGTACTTC. This gives the protein CASSPLGREKETQYF.

The gene calls are TRBV12-3 or TRBV12-4 and TRBJ1-1, with D perhaps TRBD1 (5 bases). CDR3 length: 14 amino acids. Trimming left V 3 bases short and J 5 bases short, with 13 bases between. The CDR3 region has the DNA TGTGCCAGCAGTTTCAATCCAGGGCGGACTGAAGCTTTCTTT. This sequence encodes CASSFNPGRTEAFF.

The V gene is TRBV2, the J gene TRBJ1-2; the D gene is possibly TRBD1 (6 bases). The CDR3 is 12 residues long. Between the trimmed V and J ends, which lost 3 bases and 8 bases, there was a span of 10 bases. Germline CDR1 reads SNHLY; CDR2 reads FYNNEI. The CDR3: CASSDRRGGYTF. In DNA, the CDR3 is TGTGCCAGCAGTGACCGCAGGGGCGGCTACACCTTC.